The 2 T cell receptor beta chains below all came from one sample that was sequenced in a study of cytomegalovirus exposure and HLA in healthy donors. The repertoire was sequenced with immunoSEQ multiplex PCR; TCRdb's copy has only in-frame clones and lacks some. The sample consists of about 260,000 clones, about 90% of them appearing once. The sequencing sample was made of PBMCs. The receptor set was obtained from a woman aged 25 to 39 in good health and CMV-seronegative.

The rearrangement joins TRBV9 to TRBJ2-3, with D possibly TRBD2 on 6 matching bases. Germline V CDR1 and CDR2: SGDLS, YYNGEE. There are 15 residues in the CDR3. Trimming cost V 0 bases and J 6 bases, with 14 bases left between them. CDR3 coding DNA: TGTGCCAGCAGCGTAGTATCGGCGGGGAGGGATACGCAGTATTTT. It specifies CASSVVSAGRDTQYF. Drawing the rest from reference TRBV9 and TRBJ2-3, the complete variable domain is DSGVTQTPKHLITATGQRVTLRCSPRSGDLSVYWYQQSLDQGLQFLIQYYNGEERAKGNILERFSAQQFPDLHSELNLSSLELGDSALYFCASSVVSAGRDTQYFGPGTRLTVL.

This clone occurred once. This chain joins TRBV19 and TRBJ2-5; TRBD1 matches 7 bases. The V segment lost 5 bases and the J segment 1 base; nucleotides outside the gene matches: 4. CDR1 and CDR2 (germline): LNHDA, SQIVND (reference sequence). The CDR3 is 14 residues long. The CDR3 sequence: CASSRDSLQETQYF. CDR3 DNA: TGTGCCAGTAGTCGGGACAGCCTCCAAGAGACCCAGTACTTC.